This entry describes one T cell receptor beta chain. The entry originates in a study of blood T cell repertoires in COVID-19. Study-level background: Spain, Italy and the United States supplied samples that represented acute and convalescent COVID-19. Nucleic acid was either cDNA or gDNA, and it came from T cells, B-cell-depleted T cells, or PBMCs.

Per the study methods: Cell counts per sample came from amplifying reference gene primers. Assay: immunoSEQ multiplex PCR; the TCRdb copy retains only in-frame clones and omits some. From that table come the V and J calls and clone size; the DNA was used to work out D and trimming. Among some 71,000 clones, roughly nine tenths were seen once, and the ten largest hold 5% to 6.5%. Trimming cost V 2 bases and J 5 bases, with 5 bases left between them. The CDR3 extends over 12 amino acids. The sequence was obtained from a woman aged 18-30 years with acute or convalescent COVID-19. Sequencing was done on a sample of peripheral blood. The rearrangement uses TRBV12-3 or TRBV12-4 and TRBJ2-3; no definite D call. The CDR3 spells CASSLIRDTQYF. CDR3 in DNA: TGTGCCAGCAGTTTAATTCGAGATACGCAGTATTTT.